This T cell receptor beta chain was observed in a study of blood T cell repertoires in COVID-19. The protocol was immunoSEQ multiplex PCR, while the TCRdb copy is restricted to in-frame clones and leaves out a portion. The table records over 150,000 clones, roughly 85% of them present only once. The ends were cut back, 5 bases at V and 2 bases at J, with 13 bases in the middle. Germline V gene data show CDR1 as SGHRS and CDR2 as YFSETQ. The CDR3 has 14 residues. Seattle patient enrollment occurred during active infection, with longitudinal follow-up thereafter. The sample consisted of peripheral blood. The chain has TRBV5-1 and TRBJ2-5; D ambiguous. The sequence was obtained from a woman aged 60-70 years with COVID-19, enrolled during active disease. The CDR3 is CASSYPRTQETQYF. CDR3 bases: TGCGCCAGCAGTTATCCCCGTACTCAAGAGACCCAGTACTTC.